The 29 T cell receptor beta chains below come from one sample, sequenced in a study of cytomegalovirus exposure and HLA in healthy donors. This PCR relied on a set of 60 Vbeta primers and 13 Jbeta primers. Here immunoSEQ multiplex PCR was the method, and the copy in TCRdb shows in-frame clones only, minus some. The top ten clones hold approximately 1.9% of a sample with approximately 180,000 clones, around 84% of them seen once. The sequenced sample was PBMCs. These receptors all come from a woman between 18 and 29 years old in good health and CMV-seronegative.

V is TRBV28 and J is TRBJ2-1, with 8 nucleotides matching TRBD2. Germline values: CDR1 MDHEN, CDR2 SYDVKM. The trim removed 6 bases at V and 0 bases at J, leaving 4 bases unmatched. CDR3 length equals 15 residues. CDR3 region: CASSSGTSSYNEQFF. The CDR3 DNA reads as TGTGCCAGCAGCTCCGGGACTAGCTCCTACAATGAGCAGTTCTTC.

The V gene is TRBV29-1, the J gene TRBJ2-3, with 8 bases aligning to TRBD2. The ends lost 8 bases at V and 1 base at J; junction bases unmatched: 11. The CDR3 has 15 residues. The germline V gene encodes CDR1 SQVTM and CDR2 ANQGSEA. The CDR3 sequence is CSPPLAGRGTDTQYF. The CDR3 DNA reads TGCAGCCCCCCCTTAGCGGGAAGGGGCACAGATACGCAGTATTTT.

The chain carries TRBV6-6 and TRBJ2-2; a possible D gene is TRBD2 (7 bases). Germline values: CDR1 MNHNY, CDR2 SVGAGI (reference sequence). The V end lost 2 bases, the J end lost 2 bases, and 12 bases lay between the germline ends. This CDR3 is 16 amino acids long. The CDR3, as DNA: TGTGCCAGCAGTTACCCCGGGGGGCGAAACACCGGGGAGCTGTTTTTT. Its protein product is CASSYPGGRNTGELFF.

A note on this clone: One junction end does not reproduce the germline sequence, and a read error may be involved. V is TRBV6-5 and J is TRBJ2-7, with TRBD2 matching over 10 bases. The CDR3 runs 14 residues. The germline V gene has CDR1 MNHEY and CDR2 SVGAGI. In DNA form, the CDR3 reads TGTGCCAGCAGAGCGGGAGGGTTCCTCTACGAGAAGTACTTC. Protein product: CASRAGGFLYEKYF.

The chain has TRBV7-6 and TRBJ2-7; 7 nucleotides line up with TRBD2. The germline V gene has CDR1 SGHVS and CDR2 FNYEAQ. This CDR3 is built from 16 residues. V gave up 5 bases and J gave up 2 bases; unmatched junction bases: 12. The DNA of the CDR3 is TGTGCCAGCAGCCAGGGTGGTAGCGGGCTCCCCTACGAGCAGTACTTC. Protein product: CASSQGGSGLPYEQYF.

V is TRBV6-5 and J is TRBJ1-5, with 7 bases fitting TRBD1. Trimming cost V 5 bases and J 7 bases; bases outside gene matches: 11. Germline V gene lookup returns CDR1 MNHEY and CDR2 SVGAGI. This CDR3 region has 15 residues. The CDR3 DNA reads TGTGCCAGCAGTAGACAGGGTGTTCTGGGACAGCCCCAGCATTTT. It is translated as CASSRQGVLGQPQHF.

Remarks on this clone: An end of the junction differs from the germline gene, which may be a read error. This chain connects TRBV7-7 to TRBJ2-3; 7 bases fit TRBD1. This CDR3 region has 13 residues. In germline, CDR1 is SSHAT, CDR2 FNYEAQ (reference sequence). CDR3: CASSLVQGDTQYF. The CDR3 coding sequence is TGTGCTAGCAGCTTAGTACAGGGGGATACGCAGTATTTT.

The V call is TRBV6-6, the J call TRBJ2-5; 7 bases are shared with TRBD2. Germline loops: CDR1 MNHNY, CDR2 SVGAGI (reference sequence). This CDR3 contains 13 residues. V gave up 7 bases and J gave up 5 bases; unmatched junction bases: 7. The CDR3 nucleotides read TGTGCCAGCACCCCCGGACTAGTGGAGACCCAGTACTTC. This sequence encodes CASTPGLVETQYF.

The chain recombines TRBV19 with TRBJ1-1; D uncertain. The CDR3 contains 13 residues. The ends were cut back, 7 bases at V and 4 bases at J, with 13 bases in the middle. Per the germline V gene, CDR1 is LNHDA and CDR2 is SQIVND (reference sequence). CDR3 sequence reads: CASTLSSPTEAFF. Written as DNA, the CDR3 is TGTGCCAGTACTCTTTCGTCCCCCACTGAAGCTTTCTTT.

This chain joins TRBV6-5 and TRBJ1-4, with 8 bases matching TRBD1. CDR1 is MNHEY, CDR2 SVGAGI, per germline. V was clipped by 0 bases and J by 6 bases; unmatched bases: 6. The CDR3 is 16 amino acids. CDR3 region: CASSYSPDRADEKLFF. The CDR3 DNA is TGTGCCAGCAGTTACTCTCCGGACAGGGCTGATGAAAAACTGTTTTTT.

The chain uses TRBV5-1 and TRBJ2-7, with D perhaps matching TRBD2 (6 bases). The V end was cut by 0 bases, the J end by 2 bases, with 9 bases between. Germline CDR1 reads SGHRS; CDR2 reads YFSETQ. The CDR3 consists of 14 residues. In DNA, the CDR3 is TGCGCCAGCAGCTTGGTCGGAGGGGCCTACGAGCAGTACTTC. It codes for CASSLVGGAYEQYF.

This chain connects TRBV6-5 to TRBJ1-6; 7 positions match TRBD1. The germline V gene has CDR1 MNHEY and CDR2 SVGAGI. This CDR3 is built from 15 residues. V lost 5 bases to trimming and J lost 7 bases; unmatched junction nucleotides: 8. Written as DNA, the CDR3 is TGTGCCAGCAGTGCATGGACAGGCCAGAATTCACCCCTCCACTTT. Protein product: CASSAWTGQNSPLHF.

The rearrangement uses TRBV6-1 and TRBJ2-6; D remains unclear. The CDR3 extends over 15 amino acids. Germline V lookup: CDR1 MNHNS, CDR2 SASEGT. V gave up 1 base and J gave up 4 bases, with 8 bases separating them. The CDR3 DNA reads as TGTGCCAGCAGTGAAGTCACAGCCGGGGCCAACGTCCTGACTTTC. Its translation: CASSEVTAGANVLTF.

The genes are TRBV10-3 and TRBJ2-1; the match to TRBD2 covers 9 bases. The CDR3 is 16 amino acids. Germline-derived CDR1 and CDR2 are ENHRY and SYGVKD. The ends lost 4 bases at V and 4 bases at J; junction bases unmatched: 8. The CDR3 DNA reads as TGTGCCATCAGTGGGGAAGGACTAGCGCGATACAATGAGCAGTTCTTC. Protein sequence: CAISGEGLARYNEQFF.

The rearrangement joins TRBV14 to TRBJ1-2, with D perhaps matching TRBD1 (6 bases). V lost 4 bases and J lost 4, with 13 bases in between. Germline CDR1 reads SGHDN; CDR2 reads FVKESK. The CDR3 is made up of 14 amino acids. CDR3 sequence (DNA): TGTGCCAGCAGCCCATCCGGCAGGGGCTATGGCTACACCTTC. It translates to CASSPSGRGYGYTF. Based on the CDR3 plus reference TRBV14 and TRBJ1-2, the full variable domain is EAGVTQFPSHSVIEKGQTVTLRCDPISGHDNLYWYRRVMGKEIKFLLHFVKESKQDESGMPNNRFLAERTGGTYSTLKVQPAELEDSGVYFCASSPSGRGYGYTFGSGTRLTVV.

This rearrangement joins TRBV7-2 to TRBJ2-5, with D possibly being TRBD1 (6 bases). CDR1 SGHTA and CDR2 FQGNSA come from the germline V gene. The CDR3 has 14 amino acids. Trimming shortened V by 2 bases and J by 0 bases, and 7 bases separated the two germline ends. Written as DNA, the CDR3 is TGTGCCAGCAGCTTATGGGGGCACCAAGAGACCCAGTACTTC. Its translation is CASSLWGHQETQYF.

The CDR3 here is CASSDPSFEQYF. The CDR3 DNA follows: TGTGCCAGCAGTGACCCTAGTTTCGAGCAGTACTTC. The V and J genes are TRBV28 and TRBJ2-7; D is uncertain. Germline lookup yields CDR1 MDHEN and CDR2 SYDVKM. V lost 5 bases, J lost 6 bases, and 11 bases lay in between. The CDR3 runs to 12 residues.

This clone came up once. The chain carries TRBV5-1 and TRBJ1-1; possibly TRBD1 for D (5 bases). This CDR3 region has 18 residues. Germline-derived CDR1 and CDR2 are SGHRS and YFSETQ. The V gene lost 1 base and the J gene lost 0 bases, with 19 bases spanning the gap. The chain's CDR3 is CASSLTIRADTLNTEAFF. CDR3 nucleotide sequence: TGCGCCAGCAGCTTGACAATAAGGGCGGACACCTTGAACACTGAAGCTTTCTTT.

This chain links TRBV13 with TRBJ2-2; possible D gene TRBD2, 7 bases. The CDR3 runs to 16 residues. Trimming left V 4 bases short and J 4 bases short, with 16 bases between. Germline V gene sequence: CDR1 PRHDT, CDR2 FYEKMQ (reference sequence). CDR3 residues: CASSSFAGAVTGELFF. CDR3 coding DNA: TGTGCCAGCAGCTCCTTTGCGGGGGCCGTCACCGGGGAGCTGTTTTTT.

V and J are TRBV19 and TRBJ2-2; 14 nucleotides align to TRBD2. The CDR3 consists of 17 residues. Unmatched junction bases numbered 3, after V lost 5 bases and J lost 1 base. Germline lookup yields CDR1 LNHDA and CDR2 SQIVND (reference sequence). CDR3 loop: CASSGGLAGGNTGELFF. CDR3 DNA sequence: TGTGCCAGTAGTGGCGGACTAGCGGGAGGGAACACCGGGGAGCTGTTTTTT.

In DNA, the CDR3 is TGTGCCAGCACCTTGGGACTCCTGAACACTGAAGCTTTCTTT. Translation gives CASTLGLLNTEAFF. The chain combines TRBV2 with TRBJ1-1, with D tentatively TRBD1 (5 bases). The CDR3 is 14 residues long. Germline assignment: CDR1 SNHLY and CDR2 FYNNEI. V shed 7 bases and J shed 0 bases, with 12 bases lying between them.

CDR3 residues: CAISGSKGQEGWEQYF. CDR3 bases: TGTGCCATCAGCGGGTCCAAAGGGCAGGAGGGGTGGGAGCAGTACTTC. The chain combines TRBV10-3 with TRBJ2-7; tentative D call: TRBD2 (6 bases). CDR3 length: 16 residues. Per germline, CDR1 ENHRY and CDR2 SYGVKD. Trimming took off 6 bases at V and 7 bases at J, with 25 bases between the two ends.

This chain joins TRBV11-3 and TRBJ2-5; 13 bases match TRBD2. The CDR3 is 16 residues long. CDR1 SGHNT and CDR2 YENEEA come from the germline V gene. V was pared by 6 bases and J by 5 bases, with 9 bases of the junction left unmatched. CDR3 in DNA: TGTGCCAGCAGACCGACTAGCGGGAGGCAGGGGGAGACCCAGTACTTC. Its protein product is CASRPTSGRQGETQYF. Combining the CDR3 with reference TRBV11-3 and TRBJ2-5 gives the whole variable domain EAGVVQSPRYKIIEKKQPVAFWCNPISGHNTLYWYLQNLGQGPELLIRYENEEAVDDSQLPKDRFSAERLKGVDSTLKIQPAELGDSAVYLCASRPTSGRQGETQYFGPGTRLLVL.

This clone was detected once. This chain joins TRBV7-9 and TRBJ1-4; 10 bases line up with TRBD1. This CDR3 is 14 amino acids long. The trim removed 3 bases at V and 8 bases at J, leaving 3 bases unmatched. Germline lookup yields CDR1 SEHNR and CDR2 FQNEAQ (reference sequence). The CDR3 is CASSLTGGEEKLFF. CDR3 in DNA: TGTGCCAGCAGCTTGACAGGGGGCGAGGAAAAACTGTTTTTT.

This rearrangement joins TRBV18 to TRBJ2-1; 7 positions agree with TRBD2. With 3 bases clipped from V and 9 bases from J, the junction kept 2 bases outside the gene matches. The CDR3 extends over 12 amino acids. The germline CDR1 and CDR2 sequences are KGHSH and LQKENI. The CDR3 here is CASSPGGTEQFF. CDR3 bases: TGTGCCAGCTCACCCGGGGGGACTGAGCAGTTCTTC.

The genes are TRBV11-3 and TRBJ2-5; tentative D call: TRBD2 (6 bases). CDR1 SGHNT and CDR2 YENEEA come from the germline V gene. V lost 8 bases, J lost 7 bases, and 23 bases lay in between. The CDR3 consists of 15 residues. This CDR3 is CASRSGESTTWTQYF. As DNA, the CDR3 is TGTGCCAGCCGTTCGGGGGAGAGTACAACTTGGACCCAGTACTTC.

This rearrangement joins TRBV7-9 to TRBJ1-1, with D unresolved. Germline CDR1 reads SEHNR; CDR2 reads FQNEAQ (reference sequence). This CDR3 is 15 amino acids long. The ends were cut back, 3 bases at V and 4 bases at J, with 15 bases in the middle. The CDR3 loop is CASSFWRKGATEAFF. CDR3 nucleotides: TGTGCCAGCAGCTTCTGGCGTAAGGGAGCCACTGAAGCTTTCTTT.

The rearrangement joins TRBV4-1 to TRBJ2-4; 12 bases match TRBD1. The CDR3 is 18 residues long. Unmatched junction bases numbered 9, after V lost 6 bases and J lost 0 bases. Per germline, CDR1 MGHRA and CDR2 YSYEKL. The CDR3 sequence is CASRPGTGGPLAKNIQYF. Written as DNA, the CDR3 is TGCGCCAGCAGGCCCGGGACAGGGGGCCCTTTAGCCAAAAACATTCAGTACTTC.

The genes are TRBV7-6 and TRBJ2-1; TRBD1 is a possible D gene (5 bases). Per germline, CDR1 SGHVS and CDR2 FNYEAQ. V lost 5 bases to trimming and J lost 1 base, with 15 bases between them. This CDR3 is built from 16 residues. The CDR3 is CASSLGMGPSYNEQFF. The CDR3, as DNA: TGTGCCAGCAGCCTTGGTATGGGGCCTTCCTACAATGAGCAGTTCTTC. Variable domain in full (rest from reference TRBV7-6 and TRBJ2-1): GAGVSQSPRYKVTKRGQDVALRCDPISGHVSLYWYRQALGQGPEFLTYFNYEAQQDKSGLPNDRFSAERPEGSISTLTIQRTEQRDSAMYRCASSLGMGPSYNEQFFGPGTRLTVL.